This is a list of T cell receptor beta chains from one sample in a study of CD8 T cells in ankylosing spondylitis. TCRdb called the 5' RACE reads again in MiXCR, with one record for every CDR3 protein. Among 100,000 to 150,000 distinct CDR3 sequences, roughly an eighth were seen once, and the ten largest hold about 2.7%. Sequenced: blood, either unsorted or a sorted T cell fraction (not recorded which). The origin of the receptors is a female donor with ankylosing spondylitis or in good health (not recorded which). The conserved cysteine and the conserved F or W are not part of the CDR3 here. Fields, in order: V gene, J gene, CDR3 protein.

TRBV20-1,TRBJ2-7,SAPTRAGGLDEQY
TRBV7-3,TRBJ2-3,ASSWDGTDTQY
TRBV6-6,TRBJ1-1,ASSFVGWTEAF
TRBV5-1,TRBJ1-2,ASGDNYGYT
TRBV2,TRBJ1-5,ASSVFGSNQPQH
TRBV7-6,TRBJ2-5,ASSTTQGVGKTQY
TRBV18,TRBJ1-5,ASSPPPKGGLNQPQH
TRBV20-1,TRBJ2-2,SAREAGPGTGELF
TRBV10-1,TRBJ2-1,ASSEGSPDNEQF
TRBV7-9,TRBJ2-1,ASSGLAGVGNEQF
TRBV5-1,TRBJ1-6,ASSLGSTGYNSPLH
TRBV12-3/TRBV12-4,TRBJ2-3,ASSLASGGVADTQY
TRBV20-1,TRBJ2-7,SARGWLGQGHYEQY
TRBV7-3,TRBJ2-2,ASSFGTNTGELF
TRBV6-5,TRBJ2-7,ASSSPGQGERSYEQY
TRBV12-3/TRBV12-4,TRBJ2-1,ASSLFEQF
TRBV20-1,TRBJ2-5,SATQLAGGRETQY
TRBV5-1,TRBJ2-1,ASSSGLATNEQF
TRBV7-9,TRBJ2-5,ASSLAGTSGVETQY
TRBV4-1,TRBJ2-3,ASSSAPVTDTQY
TRBV11-1,TRBJ2-1,ASSYSGSSYNEQF
TRBV2,TRBJ2-5,ASSVRFGGETQY
TRBV2,TRBJ2-7,ASSEKRITYEQY
TRBV25-1,TRBJ2-5,ASRDKFWGKGETQY
TRBV9,TRBJ2-2,ASSVEGANTGELF
TRBV29-1,TRBJ1-1,SARSWGDTEAF
TRBV12-3/TRBV12-4,TRBJ2-5,ASSKTGGLQETQY
TRBV6-2/TRBV6-3,TRBJ2-3,ASSSGERSDTQY
TRBV7-2,TRBJ2-3,ASSIAGLGADTQY
TRBV9,TRBJ2-1,ASSVAGGRIYNEQF
TRBV29-1,TRBJ2-5,SVGDRGRGETQY
TRBV7-8,TRBJ2-7,ASSFYSGTATYEQY
TRBV20-1,TRBJ2-3,SASDLAVRNTDTQY
TRBV6-1,TRBJ2-2,ASGTKNTGELF
TRBV9,TRBJ2-7,ASSVATGQGTYEQY
TRBV19,TRBJ2-3,ASHTLGDGDTQY
TRBV5-1,TRBJ1-2,ASSPQEGSGYT
TRBV6-1,TRBJ2-5,ASSALSGKETQY
TRBV20-1,TRBJ1-4,SVPPGQANEKLF
TRBV28,TRBJ1-2,ASSSVAKGLSYGYT
TRBV29-1,TRBJ1-1,SVGQGSTEAF
TRBV20-1,TRBJ2-3,CARDLVGQGYTDTQY
TRBV5-1,TRBJ2-1,ASSLFDNEQF
TRBV7-9,TRBJ2-2,ASSEQGGITGELF
TRBV12-3/TRBV12-4,TRBJ1-1,ASRRRTTTEAF
TRBV7-9,TRBJ2-4,ASSFGVAKNSQY
TRBV14,TRBJ2-1,ASSQNLLSTNEQF
TRBV5-1,TRBJ2-3,ASSLDSAGGGDTQY
TRBV28,TRBJ2-5,ASSLGTGGYQETQY
TRBV7-9,TRBJ2-6,ASSSGLGRANVLT
TRBV3-1,TRBJ2-2,ASRSAGRNTGELF
TRBV20-1,TRBJ2-3,SASPPLGGSQSDTQY
TRBV5-1,TRBJ1-1,ASSPDPRGQQNTEAF